This TCR beta chain was retrieved from a study of T cells in Graves' hyperthyroidism and ophthalmopathy. With a duration under 2 months, the hyperthyroidism was newly diagnosed in patients aged 18 to 65. Diagnoses were established using clinical symptoms, serum thyroxine and TRAb, thyroid ultrasound and orbital computed tomography. This clonotype has at least ten counts. The CDR3 length is 13 residues. Looked up from germline, CDR1 is LGHNA and CDR2 is YNFKEQ. The germline V and J ends were trimmed by 3 bases and 7 bases, with 10 bases remaining between them. Amplification of TCR beta CDR3 regions used RNA as the template. With the HTBI primer set, the TCR CDR3 went through a first round of RT-PCR. One entry per CDR3 protein, called by TCRdb with MiXCR from the multiplex PCR reads. Seen here are 450,000 to 700,000 distinct CDR3 sequences, 46% observed once, and the top ten hold around 8%.

Sequenced material: peripheral blood or thyroid tissue (not recorded which). The TCR was taken from a woman younger than 30 with Graves' hyperthyroidism. V and J are TRBV4-2 and TRBJ1-5; D is possibly TRBD1 (6 bases). CDR3 residues: CASSHEGDQPQHF. CDR3 DNA sequence: TGTGCCAGCAGCCATGAGGGGGACCAGCCCCAGCATTTT.